One and the same sample provided the 28 T cell receptor beta chains below, sequenced in a study of blood T cell repertoires in COVID-19. Here immunoSEQ multiplex PCR was the method, and the copy in TCRdb shows in-frame clones only, minus some. The table has approximately 300,000 clones, roughly 90% seen once; the top ten hold roughly 4.8%. Sequences were obtained from peripheral blood. The receptor source for this set is a man aged 35 to 55 with acute or convalescent COVID-19.

J is TRBJ2-1 and V is TRBV5-1, with a weak D call TRBD2 (5 bases). The V end lost 1 base, the J end lost 8 bases, and 10 bases lay between the germline ends. CDR1 is SGHRS and CDR2 is YFSETQ in the germline V gene. The CDR3 covers 13 residues. The CDR3 here is CASSLNPGYEQFF. DNA for the CDR3: TGCGCCAGCAGCTTGAATCCGGGGTATGAGCAGTTCTTC.

The chain links TRBV6-5 to TRBJ1-2; 7 positions agree with TRBD1. CDR1 is MNHEY and CDR2 is SVGAGI in the germline V gene. V was pared by 6 bases and J by 7 bases, with 14 bases of the junction left unmatched. The CDR3 length is 15 residues. For the CDR3, the DNA is TGTGCCAGCAGATGGATTGGGGACAGTTCTTCTGGCTACACCTTC. This translates into CASRWIGDSSSGYTF.

The chain employs TRBV28 and TRBJ1-2, with 7 bases identical to TRBD1. V was clipped by 6 bases and J by 0 bases; unmatched bases: 7. CDR3 length equals 15 residues. CDR1 is MDHEN, CDR2 SYDVKM, per germline. The CDR3 loop is CASRLTGTANYGYTF. The CDR3 coding sequence is TGTGCCAGCAGACTCACCGGGACAGCTAACTATGGCTACACCTTC.

The genes are TRBV18 and TRBJ1-2; D unclear. The germline V and J ends were trimmed by 4 bases and 6 bases, with 9 bases remaining between them. The CDR3 sequence is 12 residues long. The germline gives CDR1 KGHSH, CDR2 LQKENI. CDR3 protein: CASSLRTDGYTF. For the CDR3, the DNA is TGTGCCAGCTCACTCCGAACAGATGGCTACACCTTC.

The chain is built from TRBV3-1 (or the pseudogene TRBV3-2) and TRBJ1-2; D is undetermined. Germline CDR1 LGHDT, CDR2 YNNKEL (reference sequence). The V end was cut by 1 base, the J end by 4 bases, with 13 bases between. The CDR3 runs to 15 residues. For the CDR3, the DNA is TGTGCCAGCAGCCAAGTCCCGGGAAGTAGCTATGGCTACACCTTC. Amino acids: CASSQVPGSSYGYTF.

The V call is TRBV2, the J call TRBJ2-7; 8 bases are a match to TRBD1. Losses at the gene ends were 8 bases for V and 4 bases for J; bases not matched to a gene: 13. Germline V gives CDR1 SNHLY, CDR2 FYNNEI. The CDR3 is 15 amino acids. In nucleotides, the CDR3 is TGTGCCAGCCGAACTGGACAGGGTCCGGGGTACGAGCAGTACTTC. This encodes CASRTGQGPGYEQYF.

The chain links TRBV29-1 to TRBJ1-1; TRBD1 agrees at 9 bases. The junction had 7 bases not matched to a gene; V was cut back by 7 bases and J by 4 bases. There are 13 residues in the CDR3. CDR1 and CDR2 from the germline V gene are SQVTM and ANQGSEA. CDR3 coding DNA: TGCAGCGCAAGGGGACAGGGAAGCACTGAAGCTTTCTTT. It yields the protein CSARGQGSTEAFF.

V is TRBV7-9 and J is TRBJ2-7; 9 bases agree with TRBD2. The CDR3 is made up of 14 amino acids. V trimming: 5 bases; J trimming: 0 bases; junction bases outside the gene matches: 2. CDR1 SEHNR and CDR2 FQNEAQ come from the germline V gene (reference sequence). The DNA of the CDR3 is TGTGCCAGCAGCGGGGGACTAGCCTCCTACGAGCAGTACTTC. As protein: CASSGGLASYEQYF.

Here the CDR3 DNA reads TGTGCCAGCAGTGAAAGACACCCTAGGACAGGGAATACTGAAGCTTTCTTT. It yields the protein CASSERHPRTGNTEAFF. This chain links TRBV25-1 with TRBJ1-1; 8 bases line up with TRBD1. V was pared by 2 bases and J by 5 bases, with 13 bases of the junction left unmatched. The CDR3 contains 17 residues. Germline V gene lookup returns CDR1 MGHDK and CDR2 SYGVNS.

J is TRBJ1-3 and V is TRBV30; D uncertain. From germline, CDR1 is GTSNPN and CDR2 SVGIG (reference sequence). Trimming removed 3 bases from V and 4 bases from J, with 13 bases in between. CDR3 size: 14 residues. For the CDR3, the DNA is TGTGCCTGGAGATTCCGGGGATCGGGAAACACCATATATTTT. Protein sequence: CAWRFRGSGNTIYF.

The gene calls are TRBV5-5 and TRBJ2-7; TRBD1 matches at 8 bases. Trimming removed 4 bases from V and 7 bases from J; junction bases left unmatched: 10. The CDR3 length is 14 residues. Germline V CDR1 and CDR2: SGHKS, YYEKEE (reference sequence). In DNA form, the CDR3 reads TGTGCCAGCAGCGGCCGGGACAGGAGACCTGAGCAGTACTTC. It codes for CASSGRDRRPEQYF.

The chain employs TRBV5-5 and TRBJ1-6, with D perhaps matching TRBD1 (6 bases). CDR3 size: 15 residues. The V end was cut by 5 bases, the J end by 4 bases, with 13 bases between. CDR1 is SGHKS, CDR2 YYEKEE, per germline (reference sequence). DNA of the CDR3: TGTGCCAGCAGGGCCGCGGGGGCGTATAATTCACCCCTCCACTTT. Translation: CASRAAGAYNSPLHF. The full variable domain, completed using reference TRBV5-5 and TRBJ1-6, is DAGVTQSPTHLIKTRGQQVTLRCSPISGHKSVSWYQQVLGQGPQFIFQYYEKEERGRGNFPDRFSARQFPNYSSELNVNALLLGDSALYLCASRAAGAYNSPLHFGNGTRLTVT.

V usage is TRBV3-1 (or the pseudogene TRBV3-2) and J usage is TRBJ2-7, with D hard to call. Trimming took off 2 bases at V and 3 bases at J, with 14 bases between the two ends. CDR3 length: 15 residues. The germline V gene encodes CDR1 LGHDT and CDR2 YNNKEL (reference sequence). CDR3 nucleotide sequence: TGTGCCAGCAGCCAATCGGCCAGGCCGATCTACGAGCAGTACTTC. As protein: CASSQSARPIYEQYF.

The V and J genes are TRBV6-5 and TRBJ2-5; possibly TRBD2 for D (5 bases). V dropped 4 bases and J dropped 5 bases, with 14 bases sitting between them. The germline V gene has CDR1 MNHEY and CDR2 SVGAGI. This CDR3 has 14 residues. In DNA form, the CDR3 reads TGTGCCAGCAGTTTGGCCGGGGAAAGGGAGACCCAGTACTTC. Translated: CASSLAGERETQYF.

The chain carries TRBV5-1 and TRBJ2-7; weak D call: TRBD1 (6 bases). V was clipped by 1 base and J by 3 bases, with 11 bases between them. Germline lookup yields CDR1 SGHRS and CDR2 YFSETQ. This CDR3 has 14 amino acids. The CDR3 is CASSLRDTHYEQYF. The DNA of the CDR3 is TGCGCCAGCAGCTTGCGGGACACGCACTACGAGCAGTACTTC. Based on the CDR3 plus reference TRBV5-1 and TRBJ2-7, the full variable domain is KAGVTQTPRYLIKTRGQQVTLSCSPISGHRSVSWYQQTPGQGLQFLFEYFSETQRNKGNFPGRFSGRQFSNSRSEMNVSTLELGDSALYLCASSLRDTHYEQYFGPGTRLTVT.

The chain employs TRBV2 and TRBJ2-5, with 7 bases lining up with TRBD1. This CDR3 contains 14 residues. Germline V lookup: CDR1 SNHLY, CDR2 FYNNEI. The V gene end was trimmed by 2 bases and the J gene end by 2 bases; junction bases not matched to a gene: 2. The CDR3 sequence: CASSELTGQETQYF. The CDR3 DNA sequence: TGTGCCAGCAGTGAACTGACAGGGCAAGAGACCCAGTACTTC. Filled out from reference TRBV2 and TRBJ2-5, the complete variable domain reads EPEVTQTPSHQVTQMGQEVILRCVPISNHLYFYWYRQILGQKVEFLVSFYNNEISEKSEIFDDQFSVERPDGSNFTLKIRSTKLEDSAMYFCASSELTGQETQYFGPGTRLLVL.

CDR3 nucleotide sequence: TGCGCCAGCAGCCTCCCAGGGGGCCAGCCCCAGCATTTT. This gives the protein CASSLPGGQPQHF. The chain joins TRBV4-1 to TRBJ1-5; 8 positions match TRBD1. The CDR3 length is 13 residues. The V and J ends lost 4 bases and 7 bases, in that order; junction bases with no gene match: 3. Germline V gene data show CDR1 as MGHRA and CDR2 as YSYEKL.

This sequence joins TRBV2 and TRBJ2-1, with 14 bases identical to TRBD2. The CDR3 length is 16 residues. V lost 6 bases and J lost 4; bases outside the gene matches: 5. CDR1 and CDR2 from the germline V gene are SNHLY and FYNNEI. The CDR3 DNA reads TGTGCCAGCAGCCGACTAGCGGGGGGGCGGTACAATGAGCAGTTCTTC. This codes for CASSRLAGGRYNEQFF.

V usage is TRBV12-3 or TRBV12-4 and J usage is TRBJ2-7; TRBD1 aligns across 8 bases. There are 13 residues in the CDR3. V gave up 6 bases and J gave up 3 bases; unmatched junction bases: 4. The CDR3 region has the DNA TGTGCCAGCAGCCGGGGGACAGGCTACGAGCAGTACTTC. It encodes CASSRGTGYEQYF.

V is TRBV29-1 and J is TRBJ2-5, with D possibly matching TRBD2 (5 bases). CDR1 is SQVTM and CDR2 is ANQGSEA in the germline V gene. The CDR3 totals 14 residues. V was pared by 5 bases and J by 5 bases, with 18 bases between. CDR3 nucleotide sequence: TGCAGCGTTTGGCTAGCAGATCGGCCGGAGACCCAGTACTTC. It encodes CSVWLADRPETQYF.

The rearrangement links TRBV7-8 to TRBJ1-6; unclear D gene. Trimming stripped 4 bases from V and 9 bases from J, with 16 bases between. CDR1 SGHVS and CDR2 FQNEAQ come from the germline V gene. The CDR3 spans 15 residues. The CDR3 DNA sequence: TGTGCCAGCAGCTCCCTCTCGATCCCGGGTTCACCCCTCCACTTT. Protein product: CASSSLSIPGSPLHF.

This sequence joins TRBV13 and TRBJ1-2; D is perhaps TRBD1 (5 bases). The germline V gene has CDR1 PRHDT and CDR2 FYEKMQ (reference sequence). The ends were cut back, 4 bases at V and 2 bases at J, with 8 bases in the middle. The CDR3 totals 13 residues. CDR3 sequence: CASSSQGNYGYTF. The CDR3 DNA reads TGTGCCAGCAGCTCCCAGGGAAACTATGGCTACACCTTC.

V usage is TRBV7-2 and J usage is TRBJ2-7, with 7 bases aligning to TRBD2. Germline V gene lookup returns CDR1 SGHTA and CDR2 FQGNSA. The CDR3 consists of 15 residues. V shed 3 bases and J 7 bases; nucleotides not matched to a gene: 12. DNA for the CDR3: TGTGCCAGCAGCTTCTACGGGACTACCCTTTGGGAGCAGTACTTC. Its protein is CASSFYGTTLWEQYF.

CDR3 coding DNA: TGTGCCATCCCGACCCCTGACAGCCTTGGACAGTTCTTC. As protein: CAIPTPDSLGQFF. V gene TRBV10-3 combines with J gene TRBJ2-1, with a possible D match to TRBD1 (5 bases). Germline V gene sequence: CDR1 ENHRY, CDR2 SYGVKD. V was pared by 8 bases and J by 13 bases, with 21 bases between. The CDR3 has 13 residues.

V and J are TRBV28 and TRBJ1-1; 7 positions agree with TRBD1. The CDR3 totals 14 residues. Germline V gene sequence: CDR1 MDHEN, CDR2 SYDVKM. The ends lost 7 bases at V and 0 bases at J; junction bases unmatched: 5. The CDR3 sequence is CASTPGGLNTEAFF. Here the CDR3 DNA reads TGTGCCAGCACTCCAGGGGGATTGAACACTGAAGCTTTCTTT.

This rearrangement joins TRBV3-1 (or the pseudogene TRBV3-2) to TRBJ2-6, with TRBD2 matching 13 bases. The CDR3 is 19 amino acids. V trimming: 4 bases; J trimming: 0 bases; junction bases outside the gene matches: 6. Germline V lookup: CDR1 LGHDT, CDR2 YNNKEL (reference sequence). The CDR3 sequence: CASSLTSGGFRSGANVLTF. CDR3 nucleotide sequence: TGTGCCAGCAGCCTGACTAGCGGGGGGTTTCGCTCTGGGGCCAACGTCCTGACTTTC.

This chain joins TRBV15 and TRBJ2-7; maybe TRBD1 (6 bases). Trimming removed 3 bases at V and 6 bases at J, with 12 bases between. This CDR3 spans 13 amino acids. The germline V gene has CDR1 LNHNV and CDR2 YYDKDF (reference sequence). For the CDR3, the DNA is TGTGCCACCAGCAGCGCCTGGGGGCTCGAGCAGTACTTC. It yields the protein CATSSAWGLEQYF.

V and J are TRBV7-9 and TRBJ1-5; TRBD1 agrees at 7 bases. CDR1 is SEHNR and CDR2 is FQNEAQ in the germline V gene (reference sequence). J gave up 0 bases and V 5 bases, and 1 base lay outside the gene matches. The CDR3 has 14 amino acids. CDR3 protein: CASSQGDSNQPQHF. The CDR3 nucleotides are TGTGCCAGCAGCCAGGGGGATAGCAATCAGCCCCAGCATTTT.